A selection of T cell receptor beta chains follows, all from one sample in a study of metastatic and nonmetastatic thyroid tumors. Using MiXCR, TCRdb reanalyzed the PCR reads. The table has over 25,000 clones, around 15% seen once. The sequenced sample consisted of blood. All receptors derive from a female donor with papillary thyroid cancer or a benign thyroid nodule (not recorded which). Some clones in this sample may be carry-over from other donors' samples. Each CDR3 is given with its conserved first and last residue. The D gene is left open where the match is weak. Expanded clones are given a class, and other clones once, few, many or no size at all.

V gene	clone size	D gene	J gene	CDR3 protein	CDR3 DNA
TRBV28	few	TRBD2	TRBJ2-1	CTSSLWGTSGYYNEQFF	TGTACCAGCAGTTTATGGGGGACTAGCGGATACTACAATGAGCAGTTCTTC
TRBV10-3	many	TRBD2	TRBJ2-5	CAISEQLGLAGGPGQETQYF	TGTGCCATCAGTGAACAGTTGGGACTAGCGGGGGGGCCGGGACAAGAGACCCAGTACTTC
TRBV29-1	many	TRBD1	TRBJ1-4	CSVAKWDRLDEKLFF	TGCAGCGTCGCGAAGTGGGACAGGTTGGATGAAAAACTGTTTTTT
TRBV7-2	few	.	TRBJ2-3	CASSLSIGVGNTQYF	TGTGCCAGCAGCTTATCAATAGGGGTCGGAAATACGCAGTATTTT
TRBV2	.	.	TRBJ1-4	CASRGETATNEKLFF	TGTGCCAGCAGAGGGGAGACGGCAACTAATGAAAAACTGTTTTTT
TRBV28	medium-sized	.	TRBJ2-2	CASSRYSGETGELFF	TGTGCCAGCAGTCGGTACTCGGGGGAAACCGGGGAGCTGTTTTTT
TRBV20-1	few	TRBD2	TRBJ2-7	CSARDPRGGRDEQYF	TGCAGTGCTAGAGATCCGCGGGGGGGCCGGGACGAGCAGTACTTC
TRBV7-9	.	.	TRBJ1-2	CASSFEVGYTF	TGTGCCAGCAGCTTTGAGGTGGGCTACACCTTC
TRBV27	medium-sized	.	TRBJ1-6	CASSFERMNSPLHF	TGTGCCAGCAGTTTCGAGCGGATGAATTCACCCCTCCACTTT
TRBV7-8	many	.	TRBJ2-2	CASSLKGWTANTGELFF	TGTGCCAGCAGCTTAAAGGGATGGACAGCGAACACCGGGGAGCTGTTTTTT
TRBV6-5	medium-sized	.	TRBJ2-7	CASSYSIGTLSYEQYF	TGTGCCAGCAGTTACTCGATCGGGACACTCTCCTACGAGCAGTACTTC
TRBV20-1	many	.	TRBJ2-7	CSARGKVTGGKTYEQYF	TGCAGTGCTAGAGGCAAGGTGACGGGGGGCAAGACCTACGAGCAGTACTTC
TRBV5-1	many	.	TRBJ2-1	CASSLSGDEQFF	TGCGCCAGCAGCTTGAGCGGAGATGAGCAGTTCTTC
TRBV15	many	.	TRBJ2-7	CATSSEPTGYSYEQYF	TGTGCCACCAGCAGCGAACCGACAGGATACTCCTACGAGCAGTACTTC
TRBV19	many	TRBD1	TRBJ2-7	CASSILGQGYEQYF	TGTGCCAGTAGTATTTTGGGACAGGGTTACGAGCAGTACTTC
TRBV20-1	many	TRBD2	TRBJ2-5	CSAFGGRALVETQYF	TGCAGTGCTTTCGGCGGGAGGGCTCTTGTAGAGACCCAGTACTTC
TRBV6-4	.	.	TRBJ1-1	CASSPDRCFSEAFF	TGTGCCAGCAGTCCAGACAGGTGTTTCTCTGAAGCTTTCTTT